The 5 T cell receptor beta chains presented below share a single source sample, sequenced in a study of vaccination and CD4 T cells after COVID-19 (dated by TCRdb to between 2020 and 2023). The sample's treatment or condition, from its label and the paper: approximately 9-day PBMC culture with coronavirus spike peptide pools or control peptides (ViraFEST assay). Their target antigens are unknown. Libraries came from PCR. The instrument given in TCRdb is Illumina iSeq 100. TCR sequencing of DNA from cultured CD4+ T cells used the Oncomine TCR Beta short-read assay at the Johns Hopkins FTIC core. TCRdb cleaned the public reads at Q25 with fastp, built clones with MiXCR and kept in-frame beta chains. Entries are consolidated by CDR3 protein sequence, retaining the most common genes and DNA. The sample table records more than 10,000 distinct CDR3 sequences; about 72% of these occur just once. About 20% of the sample lies in the top ten.

Sequencing used CD4+ T cells from blood, cultured in vitro. These receptors all stem from a human donor who had recovered from COVID-19.

In its sample, this clonotype was seen a few times. This sequence joins TRBV6-1 and TRBJ2-7; the D gene is possibly TRBD2 (5 bases). This CDR3 spans 14 amino acids. V was trimmed by 1 base and J by 0 bases, leaving 7 bases between them. The germline V gene encodes CDR1 MNHNS and CDR2 SASEGT. CDR3 sequence reads: CASSEVAGSYEQYF. The CDR3 nucleotides are TGTGCCAGCAGTGAAGTTGCGGGCTCCTACGAGCAGTACTTC.

The CDR3 spells CASSLAVETQYF. The CDR3 nucleotides are TGCGCCAGCAGCTTGGCCGTCGAGACCCAGTACTTC. The chain links TRBV5-1 to TRBJ2-5; D is unresolved. Trimming took off 0 bases at V and 5 bases at J, with 5 bases between the two ends. The CDR3 covers 12 residues. Germline V gene lookup returns CDR1 SGHRS and CDR2 YFSETQ. Full variable domain (remainder filled in from reference TRBV5-1 and TRBJ2-5): KAGVTQTPRYLIKTRGQQVTLSCSPISGHRSVSWYQQTPGQGLQFLFEYFSETQRNKGNFPGRFSGRQFSNSRSEMNVSTLELGDSALYLCASSLAVETQYFGPGTRLLVL.

The gene calls are TRBV7-8 and TRBJ2-5; 7 positions agree with TRBD1. The trim removed 8 bases at V and 5 bases at J, leaving 17 bases unmatched. Germline V lookup: CDR1 SGHVS, CDR2 FQNEAQ. CDR3 length: 16 residues. CDR3 DNA: TGTGCCAGCCTTAAGGGGGCTGAGGTGCGTTTGGAGACCCAGTACTTC. This encodes CASLKGAEVRLETQYF.

The chain combines TRBV5-1 with TRBJ1-2; D is ambiguous. Germline CDR1 reads SGHRS; CDR2 reads YFSETQ. This CDR3 region has 13 residues. Trimming pared 4 bases from V and 7 bases from J, leaving 14 bases between. The CDR3 DNA reads as TGCGCCAGCAGCCTCGGATCCTCGGGTGGCTACACCTTC. Amino acids: CASSLGSSGGYTF.

This clonotype ranks as medium-sized. This chain connects TRBV7-3 to TRBJ2-3; 8 bases are shared with TRBD2. CDR3 length: 15 residues. J lost 2 bases, V lost 4 bases, and 5 bases had no gene match. The germline V gene encodes CDR1 SGHTA and CDR2 FQGTGA. The CDR3 protein is CASSSRLATTDTQYF. The CDR3 nucleotides read TGTGCCAGCAGCTCACGACTAGCGACCACAGATACGCAGTATTTT.